This is a list of T cell receptor beta chains from one sample in a study of cytomegalovirus exposure and HLA in healthy donors. Method: immunoSEQ multiplex PCR; TCRdb's copy keeps in-frame clones and lacks some. The sample table sets out under 130,000 clones. The sample consisted of PBMCs. The receptors originated from a man aged 35 to 55 in good health and CMV-seronegative. CDR3s include the opening cysteine and the closing phenylalanine or tryptophan. Each record gives: V gene, D gene, clone size, J gene, CDR3 protein, CDR3 DNA. The D gene is left open where the match is weak. Rows give clone size only sometimes, using once, few, many, or a class for an expanded clone.

V gene: TRBV29-1; D gene: TRBD2; clone size: .; J gene: TRBJ2-1; CDR3 protein: CSVPRRLAGVTYEQFF; CDR3 DNA: TGCAGCGTCCCGAGGAGGCTAGCGGGAGTTACTTATGAGCAGTTCTTC
V gene: TRBV5-1; D gene: TRBD2; clone size: .; J gene: TRBJ2-5; CDR3 protein: CASTEGAGGPFQETQYF; CDR3 DNA: TGCGCCAGCACCGAGGGGGCGGGGGGGCCTTTTCAAGAGACCCAGTACTTC
V gene: TRBV7-9; D gene: .; clone size: .; J gene: TRBJ2-3; CDR3 protein: CASGLYGPSEDTQYF; CDR3 DNA: TGTGCCAGCGGACTTTACGGACCGAGCGAAGATACGCAGTATTTT
V gene: TRBV11-2; D gene: TRBD2; clone size: .; J gene: TRBJ2-5; CDR3 protein: CASSLRLAGGPSETQYF; CDR3 DNA: TGTGCCAGCAGCTTAAGGCTAGCGGGGGGGCCATCAGAGACCCAGTACTTC
V gene: TRBV27; D gene: TRBD2; clone size: .; J gene: TRBJ2-7; CDR3 protein: CASRAGAYEQYF; CDR3 DNA: TGTGCCAGCAGAGCGGGAGCCTACGAGCAGTACTTC
V gene: TRBV7-9; D gene: TRBD2; clone size: .; J gene: TRBJ2-4; CDR3 protein: CASSLSGRKNIQYF; CDR3 DNA: TGTGCCAGCAGCCTTTCCGGGAGGAAAAACATTCAGTACTTC
V gene: TRBV27; D gene: .; clone size: .; J gene: TRBJ1-5; CDR3 protein: CASPRGGVNQPQHF; CDR3 DNA: TGTGCCAGCCCGAGGGGGGGTGTCAATCAGCCCCAGCATTTT
V gene: TRBV6-6; D gene: .; clone size: medium-sized; J gene: TRBJ1-3; CDR3 protein: CASSYPRDKGGNTIYF; CDR3 DNA: TGTGCCAGCAGTTACCCCCGGGACAAGGGTGGAAACACCATATATTTT
V gene: TRBV19; D gene: TRBD1; clone size: .; J gene: TRBJ1-6; CDR3 protein: CASSDREYSPLHF; CDR3 DNA: TGTGCCAGTTCAGACAGGGAATATTCACCCCTCCACTTT
V gene: TRBV4-1; D gene: TRBD1; clone size: .; J gene: TRBJ1-1; CDR3 protein: CASSQVDREDTEAFF; CDR3 DNA: TGCGCCAGCAGCCAAGTCGACAGGGAGGACACTGAAGCTTTCTTT
V gene: TRBV28; D gene: .; clone size: .; J gene: TRBJ1-1; CDR3 protein: CASSFGGSREAFF; CDR3 DNA: TGTGCCAGCAGTTTTGGTGGCTCTAGGGAAGCTTTCTTT
V gene: TRBV5-5; D gene: .; clone size: .; J gene: TRBJ2-7; CDR3 protein: CASTFLDALPNYEQYF; CDR3 DNA: TGTGCCAGCACCTTCCTAGATGCCCTGCCAAACTACGAGCAGTACTTC
V gene: TRBV28; D gene: TRBD2; clone size: .; J gene: TRBJ2-7; CDR3 protein: CASSSNRIAGADEQYF; CDR3 DNA: TGTGCCAGCAGTTCAAACCGAATAGCGGGAGCGGACGAGCAGTACTTC
V gene: TRBV7-2; D gene: .; clone size: .; J gene: TRBJ2-5; CDR3 protein: CASSSGLALGETQYF; CDR3 DNA: TGTGCCAGCAGCTCCGGACTGGCCCTCGGGGAGACCCAGTACTTC
V gene: TRBV19; D gene: .; clone size: .; J gene: TRBJ1-2; CDR3 protein: CASKINRLDGYTF; CDR3 DNA: TGTGCCAGTAAAATAAACAGGCTTGATGGCTACACCTTC
V gene: TRBV2; D gene: TRBD1; clone size: .; J gene: TRBJ1-4; CDR3 protein: CASRRGQGGVEKLFF; CDR3 DNA: TGTGCCAGCAGACGAGGACAGGGAGGTGTTGAAAAACTGTTTTTT
V gene: TRBV2; D gene: .; clone size: .; J gene: TRBJ2-6; CDR3 protein: CASLTSGANVLTF; CDR3 DNA: TGTGCCAGCCTGACATCTGGGGCCAACGTCCTGACTTTC
V gene: TRBV5-6; D gene: .; clone size: .; J gene: TRBJ1-6; CDR3 protein: CASTRNLDSSYNSPLHF; CDR3 DNA: TGTGCCAGCACCAGAAATTTAGACAGCTCCTATAATTCACCCCTCCACTTT
V gene: TRBV7-9; D gene: .; clone size: .; J gene: TRBJ1-4; CDR3 protein: CASSPPGRGNEKLFF; CDR3 DNA: TGTGCCAGCAGCCCACCGGGACGGGGGAATGAAAAACTGTTTTTT
V gene: TRBV5-1; D gene: TRBD1; clone size: .; J gene: TRBJ1-3; CDR3 protein: CASSGVGTGPGNTIYF; CDR3 DNA: TGCGCCAGCAGCGGTGTAGGGACAGGACCTGGAAACACCATATATTTT
V gene: TRBV7-6; D gene: TRBD2; clone size: .; J gene: TRBJ2-7; CDR3 protein: CASSSSRLAGGYYEQYF; CDR3 DNA: TGTGCCAGCAGCTCCTCACGACTAGCGGGGGGGTATTACGAGCAGTACTTC
V gene: TRBV5-4; D gene: .; clone size: .; J gene: TRBJ1-2; CDR3 protein: CASSLRSGDYGYTF; CDR3 DNA: TGTGCCAGCAGCTTGAGGTCGGGGGACTATGGCTACACCTTC
V gene: TRBV5-4; D gene: TRBD1; clone size: .; J gene: TRBJ2-1; CDR3 protein: CASSLPPGTGLYNEQFF; CDR3 DNA: TGTGCCAGCAGTTTACCGCCTGGGACAGGGTTATACAATGAGCAGTTCTTC
V gene: TRBV4-2; D gene: TRBD2; clone size: .; J gene: TRBJ2-3; CDR3 protein: CASSQPSGSSKDTQYF; CDR3 DNA: TGTGCCAGCAGCCAACCTAGCGGGAGTAGTAAAGATACGCAGTATTTT
V gene: TRBV12-5; D gene: TRBD1; clone size: .; J gene: TRBJ2-1; CDR3 protein: CASGSGTGYNEQFF; CDR3 DNA: TGTGCTAGTGGTTCTGGGACAGGATACAATGAGCAGTTCTTC
V gene: TRBV10-1; D gene: .; clone size: .; J gene: TRBJ1-2; CDR3 protein: CANPETECNYGYTF; CDR3 DNA: TGCGCCAATCCCGAGACAGAATGTAACTATGGCTACACCTTC
V gene: TRBV9; D gene: .; clone size: .; J gene: TRBJ2-1; CDR3 protein: CASSVGVAENEQFF; CDR3 DNA: TGTGCCAGCAGCGTAGGGGTGGCGGAGAATGAGCAGTTCTTC
V gene: TRBV30; D gene: .; clone size: .; J gene: TRBJ2-3; CDR3 protein: CAWSVRQGRTDTQYF; CDR3 DNA: TGTGCCTGGAGTGTAAGGCAGGGGCGGACAGATACGCAGTATTTT
V gene: TRBV7-9; D gene: TRBD1; clone size: .; J gene: TRBJ1-1; CDR3 protein: CASSMPGQGFAFF; CDR3 DNA: TGTGCCAGCAGCATGCCGGGACAGGGATTTGCTTTCTTT
V gene: TRBV13; D gene: .; clone size: .; J gene: TRBJ1-1; CDR3 protein: CASSQRQNFGVRHTEAFF; CDR3 DNA: TGTGCCAGCAGCCAACGGCAAAACTTCGGAGTTCGCCATACTGAAGCTTTCTTT
V gene: TRBV30; D gene: TRBD2; clone size: .; J gene: TRBJ2-3; CDR3 protein: CAWSVLGGGALDTQYF; CDR3 DNA: TGTGCCTGGAGTGTACTAGGCGGGGGGGCGTTAGATACGCAGTATTTT
V gene: TRBV6-5; D gene: TRBD2; clone size: .; J gene: TRBJ2-5; CDR3 protein: CASKKGLAEETQYF; CDR3 DNA: TGTGCCAGCAAAAAGGGACTAGCAGAAGAGACCCAGTACTTC
V gene: TRBV7-9; D gene: .; clone size: .; J gene: TRBJ1-2; CDR3 protein: CASKPTVSNYGYTF; CDR3 DNA: TGTGCCAGCAAACCGACAGTCTCTAACTATGGCTACACCTTC
V gene: TRBV30; D gene: .; clone size: .; J gene: TRBJ2-1; CDR3 protein: CAWSQTQRDEQFF; CDR3 DNA: TGTGCCTGGAGCCAAACCCAGCGGGATGAGCAGTTCTTC
V gene: TRBV7-9; D gene: TRBD1; clone size: .; J gene: TRBJ1-1; CDR3 protein: CASSAGTVRNTEAFF; CDR3 DNA: TGTGCCAGCAGCGCAGGGACAGTGCGGAACACTGAAGCTTTCTTT
V gene: TRBV11-3; D gene: TRBD1; clone size: .; J gene: TRBJ2-5; CDR3 protein: CASSRGSGQGKETQYF; CDR3 DNA: TGTGCCAGCAGCCGAGGATCGGGACAGGGGAAGGAGACCCAGTACTTC
V gene: TRBV7-9; D gene: .; clone size: .; J gene: TRBJ1-1; CDR3 protein: CASSFPEGQNTEAFF; CDR3 DNA: TGTGCCAGCAGCTTCCCCGAGGGACAGAACACTGAAGCTTTCTTT
V gene: TRBV7-9; D gene: .; clone size: .; J gene: TRBJ2-2; CDR3 protein: CASSPGWGDTGELFF; CDR3 DNA: TGTGCCAGCAGCCCTGGGTGGGGAGACACCGGGGAGCTGTTTTTT
V gene: TRBV12-5; D gene: .; clone size: .; J gene: TRBJ2-1; CDR3 protein: CASGGTADRGYNEQFF; CDR3 DNA: TGTGCTAGTGGCGGGACAGCGGATCGGGGGTACAATGAGCAGTTCTTC
V gene: TRBV14; D gene: .; clone size: .; J gene: TRBJ2-7; CDR3 protein: CASSPRTGLGSYEQYF; CDR3 DNA: TGTGCCAGCAGCCCCAGAACAGGGTTAGGGTCCTACGAGCAGTACTTC
V gene: TRBV27; D gene: .; clone size: .; J gene: TRBJ1-5; CDR3 protein: CASSRFSGPPTNQPQHF; CDR3 DNA: TGTGCCAGCTCAAGATTCTCGGGTCCTCCAACCAATCAGCCCCAGCATTTT